The 22 T cell receptor beta chains listed next were all sequenced from one sample in a study of shared clonotypes between healthy human individuals. Terminally differentiated effector memory CD45RA+ cells were excluded from the naive CD8 cells, which were CD45RO-negative and positively selected for CCR7. Sequencing was performed with immunoSEQ multiplex PCR; in TCRdb, only in-frame clones are kept and a portion is missing. The profile shows 550,000 to 650,000 clones, around 96% of them singletons. The source material was naive CD8+ T cells sorted from blood. The receptor source for this set is a woman in her 30s in good health.

This clone was counted a single time. The chain employs TRBV28 and TRBJ2-7; TRBD2 aligns across 7 bases. V dropped 3 bases and J dropped 5; count of bases not matched to a gene: 13. The CDR3 consists of 16 residues. Germline lookup yields CDR1 MDHEN and CDR2 SYDVKM. CDR3 sequence: CASSFSGGRAGNEQYF. The DNA of the CDR3 is TGTGCCAGCAGTTTCTCCGGGGGGAGGGCCGGAAACGAGCAGTACTTC.

Comments on this clone: A junction boundary mismatches the germline segment, possibly from a read error. The J gene is TRBJ2-2, the V gene TRBV20-1; D uncertain. The CDR3 contains 11 residues. From germline, CDR1 is DFQATT and CDR2 SNEGSKA (reference sequence). CDR3 loop: CSARDLGELFF. In DNA form, the CDR3 reads TGCAGTGCCAGAGACCTCGGGGAGCTGTTTTTT.

The rearrangement uses TRBV10-1 and TRBJ2-2; possible D gene TRBD1, 5 bases. This CDR3 has 13 residues. V was pared by 3 bases and J by 4 bases, with 6 bases between. Germline CDR1 reads WNHNN; CDR2 reads SYGVQD (reference sequence). The CDR3 DNA sequence: TGCGCCAGCAGTGAAGGGGTCACCGGGGAGCTGTTTTTT. Amino acid sequence: CASSEGVTGELFF.

The J gene is TRBJ2-7, the V gene TRBV28; the match to TRBD2 covers 11 bases. The germline CDR1 and CDR2 sequences are MDHEN and SYDVKM. This CDR3 comprises 15 residues. Trimming at V came to 6 bases and at J to 4 bases, leaving 8 bases not matched to a gene. This CDR3 reads CASRTGTSGFYEQYF. DNA for the CDR3: TGTGCCAGCAGAACCGGGACTAGCGGTTTTTACGAGCAGTACTTC.

CDR3 amino acids: CASSQAKHYEQYF. The CDR3 coding sequence is TGCGCCAGCAGCCAGGCTAAGCACTACGAGCAGTACTTC. This chain connects TRBV4-1 to TRBJ2-7; D gene unclear. The germline V gene encodes CDR1 MGHRA and CDR2 YSYEKL. Deletions cut 3 bases from V and 3 bases from J, with 9 bases between. This CDR3 comprises 13 residues.

The chain uses TRBV10-3 and TRBJ2-7; D gene ambiguous. V gave up 4 bases and J gave up 4 bases, with 14 bases separating them. The CDR3 contains 14 residues. The germline V gene has CDR1 ENHRY and CDR2 SYGVKD. Here the CDR3 reads CAISGDTALYEQYF. The CDR3, as DNA: TGTGCCATCAGTGGTGACACCGCGCTATACGAGCAGTACTTC.

This clone was observed a single time. This chain links TRBV27 with TRBJ2-7, with D uncertain. CDR3 length equals 15 residues. The V gene lost 4 bases and the J gene lost 1 base, with 14 bases spanning the gap. Germline-derived CDR1 and CDR2 are MNHEY and SMNVEV (reference sequence). CDR3 sequence reads: CASSSTRDWSYEQYF. The CDR3 nucleotides read TGTGCCAGCAGTTCTACCCGAGACTGGTCCTACGAGCAGTACTTC.

The chain carries TRBV6-1 and TRBJ1-2; D is unresolved. Germline values: CDR1 MNHNS, CDR2 SASEGT. V gave up 2 bases and J gave up 3 bases, with 10 bases separating them. The CDR3 has 14 residues. The CDR3, as DNA: TGTGCCAGCAGTGAAAACAGCCCCTACTATGGCTACACCTTC. As protein: CASSENSPYYGYTF.

The chain carries TRBV19 and TRBJ2-2; 8 nucleotides match TRBD1. J gave up 7 bases and V 5 bases, and 9 bases lay outside the gene matches. CDR1 is LNHDA, CDR2 SQIVND, per germline (reference sequence). This CDR3 has 15 residues. The CDR3 is CASSSPGQVYGELFF. The DNA of the CDR3 is TGTGCCAGTAGTTCTCCGGGACAGGTTTACGGGGAGCTGTTTTTT. Supplemented by reference TRBV19 and TRBJ2-2, the full variable domain reads DGGITQSPKYLFRKEGQNVTLSCEQNLNHDAMYWYRQDPGQGLRLIYYSQIVNDFQKGDIAEGYSVSREKKESFPLTVTSAQKNPTAFYLCASSSPGQVYGELFFGEGSRLTVL.

The CDR3 protein is CASSGRDLSTGELFF. The DNA of the CDR3 is TGTGCCAGTAGTGGGCGGGACTTAAGCACCGGGGAGCTGTTTTTT. This chain uses TRBV19 with TRBJ2-2; tentatively, D is TRBD2 (6 bases). Germline CDR1 LNHDA, CDR2 SQIVND (reference sequence). V was trimmed by 5 bases and J by 4 bases, leaving 14 bases between them. The CDR3 has 15 residues.

This rearrangement joins TRBV27 to TRBJ1-1; no firm D call. This CDR3 is 15 amino acids long. V was clipped by 3 bases and J by 0 bases, with 11 bases between them. CDR1 is MNHEY and CDR2 is SMNVEV in the germline V gene (reference sequence). The CDR3 sequence: CASSFDLRLNTEAFF. The CDR3 DNA is TGTGCCAGCAGTTTCGACCTGAGACTGAACACTGAAGCTTTCTTT.

This clone was seen only once. This chain links TRBV2 with TRBJ2-3; D gene uncertain. CDR1 is SNHLY and CDR2 is FYNNEI in the germline V gene. The CDR3 runs 13 residues. Trimming cost V 3 bases and J 1 base, with 5 bases left between them. The CDR3 here is CASSDLGTDTQYF. The CDR3 DNA reads TGTGCCAGCAGTGACTTAGGCACAGATACGCAGTATTTT.

The gene calls are TRBV12-5 and TRBJ2-1, with 10 bases fitting TRBD2. CDR3 length: 16 amino acids. Germline V gene sequence: CDR1 LGHNT, CDR2 FRNRAP. With V trimmed by 4 bases and J by 5 bases, 8 bases remained unmatched. The chain's CDR3 is CASGSSGTSVHNEQFF. CDR3 DNA: TGTGCTAGTGGTTCTTCCGGGACTAGCGTTCACAATGAGCAGTTCTTC.

This clone was observed a single time. The rearrangement links TRBV7-2 to TRBJ2-7; no firm D call. Trimming took off 5 bases at V and 3 bases at J, with 14 bases between the two ends. Germline lookup yields CDR1 SGHTA and CDR2 FQGNSA. The CDR3 length is 14 residues. In DNA form, the CDR3 reads TGTGCCAGCAGCCCCCAGCCCGGGTACTACGAGCAGTACTTC. This translates into CASSPQPGYYEQYF.

The chain uses TRBV5-6 and TRBJ2-7; 8 positions match TRBD2. The CDR3 extends over 15 amino acids. Germline V gene lookup returns CDR1 SGHDT and CDR2 YYEEEE. The trim removed 4 bases at V and 1 base at J, leaving 7 bases unmatched. The CDR3 is CASSAVTSESYEQYF. The CDR3 DNA is TGTGCCAGCAGCGCGGTGACTAGCGAGTCCTACGAGCAGTACTTC.

The chain joins TRBV18 to TRBJ1-5, with TRBD1 matching over 8 bases. The CDR3 has 15 amino acids. The junction had 7 bases not matched to a gene; V was cut back by 5 bases and J by 4 bases. Germline V gives CDR1 KGHSH, CDR2 LQKENI. The CDR3 DNA sequence: TGTGCCAGCTCATCCCGGGACAGGAGAAATCAGCCCCAGCATTTT. As protein: CASSSRDRRNQPQHF.

This rearrangement joins TRBV28 to TRBJ1-2; D is uncertain. The CDR3 is 14 residues long. From germline, CDR1 is MDHEN and CDR2 SYDVKM. The germline V and J ends were trimmed by 3 bases and 0 bases, with 8 bases remaining between them. CDR3 DNA: TGTGCCAGCAGTTTCGGGCGGACTAACTATGGCTACACCTTC. Protein sequence: CASSFGRTNYGYTF.

The chain is built from TRBV5-4 and TRBJ1-4; no clear D gene. V was trimmed by 2 bases and J by 7 bases, leaving 6 bases between them. Germline CDR1 and CDR2: SGHNT and YYREEE (reference sequence). The CDR3 sequence is 12 residues long. CDR3 protein: CASSFRGEKLFF. Written as DNA, the CDR3 is TGTGCCAGCAGCTTTCGTGGTGAAAAACTGTTTTTT.

This clone has only a few counts. The chain employs TRBV7-7 and TRBJ2-7, with 7 bases identical to TRBD1. Trimming cost V 5 bases and J 2 bases; bases outside gene matches: 3. This CDR3 contains 13 residues. Germline CDR1 reads SSHAT; CDR2 reads FNYEAQ (reference sequence). The CDR3 sequence: CASSVGQTYEQYF. Written as DNA, the CDR3 is TGTGCCAGCAGCGTGGGACAGACCTACGAGCAGTACTTC.

The CDR3 is CASSEGGSPGQDTQYF. CDR3 sequence (DNA): TGTGCCAGCAGCGAGGGTGGGTCCCCAGGACAAGATACGCAGTATTTT. The chain uses TRBV9 and TRBJ2-3; D is perhaps TRBD1 (5 bases). The CDR3 sequence is 16 residues long. Germline CDR1 SGDLS, CDR2 YYNGEE. Trimming removed 3 bases from V and 5 bases from J, with 19 bases in between.

This chain links TRBV7-9 with TRBJ2-7; TRBD1 or TRBD2 may be the D gene (5 bases each). V shed 6 bases and J shed 3 bases, with 12 bases lying between them. Germline V gene data show CDR1 as SEHNR and CDR2 as FQNEAQ (reference sequence). There are 13 residues in the CDR3. CDR3 protein: CASSHGTDYEQYF. DNA for the CDR3: TGTGCCAGCAGTCACGGGACCGACTACGAGCAGTACTTC.

A single count supports this clone. V is TRBV19 and J is TRBJ2-5; D gene uncertain. This CDR3 region has 19 residues. V lost 0 bases, J lost 0 bases, and 20 bases lay in between. The germline CDR1 and CDR2 sequences are LNHDA and SQIVND (reference sequence). CDR3 DNA: TGTGCCAGTAGTATAGATCTATTTGGGGTGGGATCGGACCAAGAGACCCAGTACTTC. The encoded protein is CASSIDLFGVGSDQETQYF.